Below, 30 T cell receptor beta chains from the same sample are listed, as sequenced in a study of T cell responses to AZD1222 COVID-19 vaccine. TCRdb keeps only in-frame clones here, not all; method: immunoSEQ multiplex PCR. Of about 120,000 clones listed, over 75% are singletons. The material sequenced was peripheral blood, taken on day 0 of AZD1222 vaccination. The receptors stem from an adult in good health.

The rearrangement links TRBV27 to TRBJ1-6; D remains ambiguous. The CDR3 extends over 10 amino acids. Germline values: CDR1 MNHEY, CDR2 SMNVEV (reference sequence). The CDR3 sequence is CVTHYSPLHF. DNA for the CDR3: TGTGTCACTCACTATTCACCCCTCCACTTT.

The chain joins TRBV2 to TRBJ1-2; no clear D. V dropped 1 base and J dropped 4 bases, with 10 bases sitting between them. CDR1 is SNHLY and CDR2 is FYNNEI in the germline V gene. CDR3 length: 14 amino acids. The CDR3 protein is CASSEGVDSYGYTF. CDR3 DNA sequence: TGTGCCAGCAGTGAAGGGGTGGATAGCTATGGCTACACCTTC.

The J gene is TRBJ1-4, the V gene TRBV2; D might be TRBD1 (6 bases). V dropped 6 bases and J dropped 4 bases, with 9 bases sitting between them. Germline CDR1 reads SNHLY; CDR2 reads FYNNEI. The CDR3 extends over 13 amino acids. The CDR3 reads CASSGQINEKLFF. DNA for the CDR3: TGTGCCAGCAGCGGACAGATTAATGAAAAACTGTTTTTT.

The chain carries TRBV14 and TRBJ2-1; D call uncertain. The V gene lost 4 bases and the J gene lost 7 bases, with 11 bases spanning the gap. The CDR3 sequence is 13 residues long. Looked up from germline, CDR1 is SGHDN and CDR2 is FVKESK. The CDR3 DNA reads TGTGCCAGCAGCCCCAGCCGCAAAAATGAGCAGTTCTTC. This encodes CASSPSRKNEQFF. The full variable domain, completed using reference TRBV14 and TRBJ2-1, is EAGVTQFPSHSVIEKGQTVTLRCDPISGHDNLYWYRRVMGKEIKFLLHFVKESKQDESGMPNNRFLAERTGGTYSTLKVQPAELEDSGVYFCASSPSRKNEQFFGPGTRLTVL.

This rearrangement joins TRBV30 to TRBJ2-7; D gene ambiguous. The ends were cut back, 4 bases at V and 7 bases at J, with 17 bases in the middle. CDR3 length: 13 amino acids. Per germline, CDR1 GTSNPN and CDR2 SVGIG (reference sequence). The CDR3 loop reads CAWTHGLTVEQYF. CDR3 DNA: TGTGCCTGGACTCATGGGCTTACGGTGGAGCAGTACTTC.

V usage is TRBV28 and J usage is TRBJ1-1, with D unclear. Germline loops: CDR1 MDHEN, CDR2 SYDVKM. The CDR3 loop spans 11 amino acids. V was cut by 8 bases and J by 4 bases, with 8 bases left in between. In nucleotides, the CDR3 is TGTGCCAGCTCCCATGGCACTGAAGCTTTCTTT. Its translation is CASSHGTEAFF.

The sample holds one count of this clone. V and J are TRBV19 and TRBJ1-5; possible D gene TRBD1, 5 bases. From germline, CDR1 is LNHDA and CDR2 SQIVND (reference sequence). Trimming stripped 7 bases from V and 2 bases from J, with 15 bases between. The CDR3 runs 15 residues. The CDR3 DNA is TGTGCCAGTATTAAGGCAGGGAGTGGCAATCAGCCCCAGCATTTT. Protein: CASIKAGSGNQPQHF.

The DNA of the CDR3 is TGTGCCAGCAGCTTAGAGGGAGGGAACTATGGCTACACCTTC. Translated, it gives CASSLEGGNYGYTF. The chain is built from TRBV7-2 and TRBJ1-2, with D unresolved. The CDR3 runs 14 residues. Per the germline V gene, CDR1 is SGHTA and CDR2 is FQGNSA. V was clipped by 1 base and J by 2 bases, with 8 bases between them.

The chain joins TRBV24-1 to TRBJ2-3; 13 positions agree with TRBD2. This CDR3 is built from 16 residues. The germline V gene has CDR1 KGHDR and CDR2 SFDVKD. J was trimmed by 6 bases and V by 4 bases; bases with no gene match: 6. Here the CDR3 reads CATSDSTSGGVDTQYF. Written as DNA, the CDR3 is TGTGCCACCAGTGACTCCACTAGCGGGGGGGTTGATACGCAGTATTTT.

V usage is TRBV7-9 and J usage is TRBJ2-1; 7 bases map to TRBD1. Looked up from germline, CDR1 is SEHNR and CDR2 is FQNEAQ (reference sequence). This CDR3 is 18 amino acids long. V dropped 10 bases and J dropped 0; count of bases not matched to a gene: 18. In nucleotides, the CDR3 is TGTGCCACCGAGGGGGCCCGCGGTGGTGCTAACTCCTACAATGAGCAGTTCTTC. Translating it yields CATEGARGGANSYNEQFF.

The chain recombines TRBV3-1 (or the pseudogene TRBV3-2) with TRBJ2-3; D is perhaps TRBD2 (6 bases). Germline-derived CDR1 and CDR2 are LGHDT and YNNKEL (reference sequence). This CDR3 is 15 amino acids long. With 0 bases removed from V and 7 bases from J, the gap between germline ends came to 14 bases. The CDR3 bases are TGTGCCAGCAGCCAAGAGCACTCGGGACTTTATACGCAGTATTTT. Its protein is CASSQEHSGLYTQYF.

The J gene is TRBJ1-1, the V gene TRBV6-5; D is possibly TRBD1 (5 bases). CDR3 length: 15 amino acids. Germline assignment: CDR1 MNHEY and CDR2 SVGAGI. The V end lost 8 bases, the J end lost 0 bases, and 16 bases lay between the germline ends. The CDR3 spells CASQPGRNMNTEAFF. In DNA, the CDR3 is TGTGCCAGCCAACCGGGACGGAACATGAACACTGAAGCTTTCTTT.

The sample holds one count of this clone. V and J are TRBV3-1 (or the pseudogene TRBV3-2) and TRBJ2-1; 8 bases agree with TRBD1. Germline V CDR1 and CDR2: LGHDT, YNNKEL (reference sequence). This CDR3 is built from 17 residues. Losses at the gene ends were 0 bases for V and 6 bases for J; bases not matched to a gene: 10. The CDR3 loop is CASSQEGPGGRFNEQFF. The CDR3 DNA is TGTGCCAGCAGCCAAGAGGGGCCAGGGGGCAGGTTCAATGAGCAGTTCTTC.

CDR3 in amino acids: CASRIAPRSSYEQYF. CDR3 coding DNA: TGTGCCAGCAGAATAGCCCCAAGATCCTCCTACGAGCAGTACTTC. V gene TRBV6-5 combines with J gene TRBJ2-7; D remains unclear. There are 15 residues in the CDR3. Germline values: CDR1 MNHEY, CDR2 SVGAGI. V lost 6 bases to trimming and J lost 0 bases, with 15 bases between them.

The chain is built from TRBV11-3 and TRBJ1-6, with a tentative D call TRBD1 (6 bases). CDR3 length: 14 residues. Between the trimmed V and J ends, which lost 5 bases and 4 bases, there was a span of 9 bases. Germline-derived CDR1 and CDR2 are SGHNT and YENEEA. CDR3 bases: TGTGCCAGCAGCCTGGACAGTTATAATTCACCCCTCCACTTT. Translation gives CASSLDSYNSPLHF.

The chain links TRBV19 to TRBJ2-6; tentative D call: TRBD2 (5 bases). Trimming removed 4 bases at V and 2 bases at J, with 9 bases between. Germline V gives CDR1 LNHDA, CDR2 SQIVND (reference sequence). The CDR3 totals 15 residues. The CDR3 DNA sequence: TGTGCCAGTAGTAGAGACGGGACTGGGGCCAACGTCCTGACTTTC. Its protein is CASSRDGTGANVLTF.

The chain combines TRBV12-3 or TRBV12-4 with TRBJ2-3; D not certain. V was pared by 7 bases and J by 2 bases, with 10 bases between. The CDR3 sequence is 13 residues long. This CDR3 is CASNWRNTDTQYF. CDR3 in DNA: TGTGCCAGCAATTGGCGCAACACAGATACGCAGTATTTT.

The chain employs TRBV6-1 and TRBJ1-6; D is possibly TRBD1 (5 bases). This CDR3 region has 16 residues. Trimming cost V 4 bases and J 5 bases, with 15 bases left between them. The germline CDR1 and CDR2 sequences are MNHNS and SASEGT. Here the CDR3 reads CASSASGAGNNSPLHF. In DNA form, the CDR3 reads TGTGCCAGCAGTGCGTCTGGGGCAGGGAATAATTCACCCCTCCACTTT.

The CDR3 DNA reads as TGTGCCAGCAGTTTGGACACTGGGTATCAGCCCCAGCATTTT. It translates to CASSLDTGYQPQHF. V gene TRBV28 combines with J gene TRBJ1-5; maybe TRBD1 (5 bases). CDR3 length: 14 amino acids. Trimming pared 3 bases from V and 5 bases from J, leaving 11 bases between. CDR1 and CDR2 (germline): MDHEN, SYDVKM.

The chain recombines TRBV24-1 with TRBJ2-2; TRBD2 might be the D (6 bases). The CDR3 runs 12 residues. Trimming stripped 7 bases from V and 5 bases from J, with 7 bases between. Germline loops: CDR1 KGHDR, CDR2 SFDVKD. CDR3 sequence (DNA): TGTGCCACCAGGGGGACTACCGGGGAGCTGTTTTTT. This gives the protein CATRGTTGELFF.

The chain employs TRBV3-1 (or the pseudogene TRBV3-2) and TRBJ1-3; unclear D gene. Trimming stripped 1 base from V and 4 bases from J, with 5 bases between. Germline values: CDR1 LGHDT, CDR2 YNNKEL (reference sequence). The CDR3 is 13 amino acids. The CDR3 DNA sequence: TGTGCCAGCAGCCAAGTTCCCGGAAACACCATATATTTT. Amino acids: CASSQVPGNTIYF.

The rearrangement joins TRBV13 to TRBJ2-7; D might be TRBD1 or TRBD2, each matching 5 bases. This CDR3 is built from 15 residues. The germline V and J ends were trimmed by 3 bases and 5 bases, with 17 bases remaining between them. The germline V gene encodes CDR1 PRHDT and CDR2 FYEKMQ (reference sequence). CDR3 sequence reads: CASSFKPEGTDEQYF. In DNA, the CDR3 is TGTGCCAGCAGCTTCAAGCCAGAAGGGACGGACGAGCAGTACTTC.

The CDR3 reads CASSGTGIYEQYF. In DNA, the CDR3 is TGTGCCAGTAGTGGGACAGGGATCTACGAGCAGTACTTC. The chain has TRBV19 and TRBJ2-7; 9 bases agree with TRBD1. The J segment lost 3 bases and the V segment lost 5 bases, leaving 2 bases of the junction unmatched. This CDR3 is built from 13 residues. Germline V gene lookup returns CDR1 LNHDA and CDR2 SQIVND (reference sequence).

To note about this clone: At one of its ends the junction is not consistent with the germline gene, which may arise from a read error. The CDR3 DNA is TGTGCCATAAAAGTGAGGGACAGGGGGATAATCTTC. Encoded protein: CAIKVRDRGIIF. The chain recombines TRBV6-5 with TRBJ2-1; 11 nucleotides line up with TRBD1. This CDR3 contains 12 residues. The germline CDR1 and CDR2 sequences are MNHEY and SVGAGI.

There are a few counts of this clone. V and J are TRBV24-1 and TRBJ1-4, with D hard to call. The CDR3 is 14 amino acids. The germline V gene encodes CDR1 KGHDR and CDR2 SFDVKD. V lost 4 bases, J lost 0 bases, and 5 bases lay in between. CDR3 nucleotide sequence: TGTGCCACCAGTGAGGGAACAACTAATGAAAAACTGTTTTTT. It translates to CATSEGTTNEKLFF.

Only one count was recorded for this clone. The chain has TRBV6-5 and TRBJ2-5, with 8 bases matching TRBD2. V shed 9 bases, J shed 5 bases, and the junction held 11 bases outside the gene matches. Germline V gene data show CDR1 as MNHEY and CDR2 as SVGAGI. The CDR3 has 14 amino acids. The CDR3 nucleotides read TGTGCCAGTCTAGGGACTAGTGTTGTGGAGACCCAGTACTTC. It specifies CASLGTSVVETQYF.

CDR3 nucleotide sequence: TGTGCCTGGAACCGAGACTATGGCTACACCTTC. Translated: CAWNRDYGYTF. V usage is TRBV30 and J usage is TRBJ1-2; D unresolved. The CDR3 loop spans 11 amino acids. The V end lost 4 bases, the J end lost 3 bases, and 6 bases lay between the germline ends. Germline values: CDR1 GTSNPN, CDR2 SVGIG (reference sequence).

The genes are TRBV2 and TRBJ1-4; no clear D gene. The germline V and J ends were trimmed by 11 bases and 4 bases, with 14 bases remaining between them. The CDR3 is made up of 13 amino acids. Per the germline V gene, CDR1 is SNHLY and CDR2 is FYNNEI. The chain's CDR3 is CAGGGNHNEKLFF. CDR3 nucleotide sequence: TGTGCCGGAGGAGGGAACCATAATGAAAAACTGTTTTTT.

In its sample, this clone was seen once. The chain links TRBV6-5 to TRBJ2-7; weak D call: TRBD1 (5 bases). The CDR3 covers 15 residues. Germline CDR1 is MNHEY and CDR2 is SVGAGI. V dropped 10 bases and J dropped 6 bases, with 25 bases sitting between them. CDR3 in DNA: TGTGCCACCACAAAATGGGGCGGCGCAACCGGCGAGCAGTACTTC. Protein product: CATTKWGGATGEQYF.

The chain joins TRBV7-8 to TRBJ1-2, with 8 bases matching TRBD1. The germline V gene has CDR1 SGHVS and CDR2 FQNEAQ. V gave up 5 bases and J gave up 4 bases; unmatched junction bases: 6. This CDR3 comprises 14 residues. The CDR3 region is CASSREDRVYGYTF. Here the CDR3 DNA reads TGTGCCAGCAGCCGAGAGGACAGGGTCTATGGCTACACCTTC.